Below, 22 T cell receptor beta chains from the same sample are listed, as sequenced in a study of blood T cell repertoires in COVID-19. TCRdb keeps only in-frame clones here, not all; method: immunoSEQ multiplex PCR. The sample carries about 230,000 clones, roughly 83% recorded once. Sequencing was performed on peripheral blood. Receptors originate from a woman in her sixties or seventies with active or convalescent COVID-19.

The chain joins TRBV19 to TRBJ2-2; TRBD2 might be the D (6 bases). CDR1 is LNHDA, CDR2 SQIVND, per germline (reference sequence). Trimming shortened V by 3 bases and J by 4 bases, and 12 bases separated the two germline ends. This CDR3 is built from 15 residues. For the CDR3, the DNA is TGTGCCAGTAGTATCATGGGAGGAGCCACCGGGGAGCTGTTTTTT. Protein product: CASSIMGGATGELFF.

The chain employs TRBV10-3 and TRBJ2-2; 10 nucleotides align to TRBD1. V dropped 4 bases and J dropped 8; count of bases not matched to a gene: 4. This CDR3 has 14 amino acids. Per the germline V gene, CDR1 is ENHRY and CDR2 is SYGVKD. The CDR3 loop reads CAISGQGASGELFF. The CDR3 DNA follows: TGTGCCATCAGTGGACAGGGGGCGAGTGGGGAGCTGTTTTTT.

The rearrangement joins TRBV5-4 to TRBJ2-7; 7 nucleotides align to TRBD2. The germline V gene encodes CDR1 SGHNT and CDR2 YYREEE (reference sequence). V trimming: 0 bases; J trimming: 0 bases; junction bases outside the gene matches: 3. The CDR3 runs to 15 residues. The CDR3, as DNA: TGTGCCAGCAGCTTGGCGGGCGGGAGCTCCTACGAGCAGTACTTC. It specifies CASSLAGGSSYEQYF.

CDR3 amino acids: CASSPTGWDYGYTF. CDR3 in DNA: TGTGCCAGCAGCCCTACAGGGTGGGACTATGGCTACACCTTC. The chain joins TRBV7-8 to TRBJ1-2, with a tentative D call TRBD1 (6 bases). Trimming shortened V by 5 bases and J by 3 bases, and 13 bases separated the two germline ends. The CDR3 consists of 14 residues. Germline V gives CDR1 SGHVS, CDR2 FQNEAQ.

The chain has TRBV29-1 and TRBJ2-3; 9 bases fit TRBD1. Germline CDR1 and CDR2: SQVTM and ANQGSEA. The V and J ends lost 5 bases and 2 bases, in that order; junction bases with no gene match: 5. The CDR3 contains 14 residues. This CDR3 is CSVTGQGNTDTQYF. The CDR3 region has the DNA TGCAGCGTTACCGGACAGGGGAACACAGATACGCAGTATTTT.

The chain joins TRBV15 to TRBJ2-7, with TRBD2 matching over 7 bases. This CDR3 is built from 14 residues. V trimming: 0 bases; J trimming: 4 bases; junction bases outside the gene matches: 3. Germline-derived CDR1 and CDR2 are LNHNV and YYDKDF (reference sequence). The CDR3 is CATSRDLAAYEQYF. In nucleotides, the CDR3 is TGTGCCACCAGCAGAGATCTAGCGGCATACGAGCAGTACTTC.

CDR3 DNA: TGTGCCAGCAGCTTAGCGCTTCAGAAGGGGGAGACCCAGTACTTC. This gives the protein CASSLALQKGETQYF. The V and J genes are TRBV7-2 and TRBJ2-5; D possibly corresponds to TRBD1 (5 bases). The germline V gene encodes CDR1 SGHTA and CDR2 FQGNSA. This CDR3 region has 15 residues. The V end was cut by 0 bases, the J end by 5 bases, with 13 bases between.

The chain is built from TRBV5-1 and TRBJ1-1, with TRBD1 matching 7 bases. The germline gives CDR1 SGHRS, CDR2 YFSETQ. The junction had 9 bases not matched to a gene; V was cut back by 4 bases and J by 9 bases. This CDR3 has 13 amino acids. The DNA for the CDR3 is TGCGCCAGCAGCCCTGGGACAGAGCATAAAGCTTTCTTT. This codes for CASSPGTEHKAFF.

This chain links TRBV9 with TRBJ2-1, with 10 positions matching TRBD1. The CDR3 contains 16 residues. J gave up 4 bases and V 4 bases, and 8 bases lay outside the gene matches. Germline-derived CDR1 and CDR2 are SGDLS and YYNGEE. The CDR3 is CASSISGTGAYNEQFF. The CDR3 DNA sequence: TGTGCCAGCAGCATCTCCGGGACAGGGGCATACAATGAGCAGTTCTTC.

The chain joins TRBV10-3 to TRBJ1-2, with 7 bases aligning to TRBD1. The CDR3 is 16 amino acids. J was trimmed by 4 bases and V by 3 bases; bases with no gene match: 11. The germline CDR1 and CDR2 sequences are ENHRY and SYGVKD. The CDR3 sequence is CAISDFRDRGGYGYTF. The CDR3 DNA is TGTGCCATCAGTGATTTCCGGGACAGAGGGGGCTATGGCTACACCTTC.

The V gene is TRBV3-1 (or the pseudogene TRBV3-2), the J gene TRBJ1-2, with D hard to call. Germline CDR1 is LGHDT and CDR2 is YNNKEL (reference sequence). There are 13 residues in the CDR3. V dropped 1 base and J dropped 8 bases, with 11 bases sitting between them. CDR3 DNA sequence: TGTGCCAGCAGCCAAGTGGGATGGGAGGGCTACACCTTC. It codes for CASSQVGWEGYTF.

This clone has a handful of counts. The chain couples TRBV19 to TRBJ1-2; 7 bases agree with TRBD1. CDR1 is LNHDA and CDR2 is SQIVND in the germline V gene (reference sequence). The J segment lost 2 bases and the V segment lost 8 bases, leaving 17 bases of the junction unmatched. The CDR3 loop spans 17 amino acids. The CDR3 region has the DNA TGTGCCAGTGACAGTTGGGACAGATCCCCGTCAAACTATGGCTACACCTTC. Its protein is CASDSWDRSPSNYGYTF.

The V and J genes are TRBV7-2 and TRBJ2-1; the D gene is possibly TRBD1 (5 bases). Germline-derived CDR1 and CDR2 are SGHTA and FQGNSA. V was trimmed by 5 bases and J by 9 bases, leaving 14 bases between them. The CDR3 is 13 residues long. The CDR3 loop reads CASSASRGTEQFF. Written as DNA, the CDR3 is TGTGCCAGCAGCGCCTCTAGGGGAACTGAGCAGTTCTTC.

Comment on this clone: Other DNA sequences within the sample encode an identical CDR3. The chain has TRBV6-5 and TRBJ2-1; 8 bases map to TRBD2. Germline-derived CDR1 and CDR2 are MNHEY and SVGAGI. This CDR3 is built from 15 residues. The V and J ends lost 2 bases and 2 bases, in that order; junction bases with no gene match: 2. This CDR3 is CASSYSGGAYNEQFF. Written as DNA, the CDR3 is TGTGCCAGCAGTTACAGCGGGGGCGCCTACAATGAGCAGTTCTTC.

J is TRBJ2-7 and V is TRBV19, with TRBD2 identical over 9 bases. Germline V gene sequence: CDR1 LNHDA, CDR2 SQIVND (reference sequence). V lost 6 bases and J lost 4; bases outside the gene matches: 10. The CDR3 has 15 amino acids. In nucleotides, the CDR3 is TGTGCCAGTAGGGACGGTAGCGGGGGAGCGTACGAGCAGTACTTC. This encodes CASRDGSGGAYEQYF.

The chain joins TRBV11-2 to TRBJ1-1; maybe TRBD1 (5 bases). Germline-derived CDR1 and CDR2 are SGHAT and FQNNGV. The V and J ends lost 6 bases and 6 bases respectively, with 11 bases between them. This CDR3 contains 12 residues. The CDR3 reads CASSLQESEAFF. For the CDR3, the DNA is TGTGCCAGCAGTTTACAGGAATCTGAAGCTTTCTTT.

The chain joins TRBV6-4 to TRBJ1-1, with 7 bases matching TRBD1. This CDR3 contains 13 residues. With V trimmed by 7 bases and J by 2 bases, 4 bases remained unmatched. Per the germline V gene, CDR1 is MRHNA and CDR2 is SNTAGT. Written as DNA, the CDR3 is TGTGCCAGCAAAAGGGACAGCAACACTGAAGCTTTCTTT. The encoded protein is CASKRDSNTEAFF.

The J gene is TRBJ1-5, the V gene TRBV2; no clear D. CDR1 is SNHLY and CDR2 is FYNNEI in the germline V gene. Deletions cut 7 bases from V and 3 bases from J, with 10 bases between. CDR3 length: 13 residues. CDR3: CASNGNYNQPQHF. The CDR3 bases are TGTGCCAGCAACGGCAACTACAATCAGCCCCAGCATTTT.

V usage is TRBV6-5 and J usage is TRBJ2-7, with 8 nucleotides matching TRBD1. Trimming took 6 bases from V and 7 from J; bases not matched to a gene: 14. The CDR3 runs 15 residues. CDR1 is MNHEY and CDR2 is SVGAGI in the germline V gene. In nucleotides, the CDR3 is TGTGCCAGCAGCCATACGGACAGGGCATCTTGGGAGCAGTACTTC. It encodes CASSHTDRASWEQYF.

In nucleotides, the CDR3 is TGTGCCAGCAGCACAGGGGATGGCTACACCTTC. Protein: CASSTGDGYTF. V is TRBV7-9 and J is TRBJ1-2; 7 bases align to TRBD1. V trimming: 5 bases; J trimming: 6 bases; junction bases outside the gene matches: 0. This CDR3 spans 11 amino acids. Germline assignment: CDR1 SEHNR and CDR2 FQNEAQ (reference sequence).

The chain recombines TRBV5-5 with TRBJ1-1, with TRBD1 matching over 8 bases. This CDR3 is built from 14 residues. V dropped 0 bases and J dropped 3; count of bases not matched to a gene: 1. Germline loops: CDR1 SGHKS, CDR2 YYEKEE (reference sequence). CDR3 region: CASSLGRGHTEAFF. The CDR3 DNA reads as TGTGCCAGCAGCTTGGGCAGGGGGCACACTGAAGCTTTCTTT.

The rearrangement uses TRBV19 and TRBJ2-1; the D gene is possibly TRBD2 (7 bases). The V gene's germline CDR1 is LNHDA and CDR2 SQIVND (reference sequence). Deletions cut 3 bases from V and 4 bases from J, with 13 bases between. CDR3 length: 15 residues. As DNA, the CDR3 is TGTGCCAGTAGTATGGGCGGGGGCCGATACAATGAGCAGTTCTTC. Its translation is CASSMGGGRYNEQFF.